This record looks at one T cell receptor beta chain sequence and its context. Its specificity is unknown. Diagnosis rested on symptoms, serum thyroxine and TRAb, thyroid ultrasound, and orbital computed tomography. This specimen belongs to a study of T cells in Graves' hyperthyroidism and ophthalmopathy. With V trimmed by 10 bases and J by 7 bases, 9 bases remained unmatched. CDR1 is MRHNA and CDR2 is SNTAGT in the germline V gene. The CDR3 runs to 14 residues. Whole-study findings and limits: By a 13 V-J model, ophthalmopathy was set apart from stable hyperthyroidism.

Amplified TCR beta CDR3 regions came from RNA transcripts. During a first-round RT-PCR of the TCR CDR3, the HTBI primer set was used. Via MiXCR, TCRdb re-called the multiplex PCR reads, giving one row per CDR3 protein. Of hundreds of thousands of distinct CDR3 sequences listed, around 46% are singletons. Sample: peripheral blood or thyroid tissue (not recorded which). This chain connects TRBV6-4 to TRBJ1-6; 8 nucleotides match TRBD1. The clonotype comes from a woman between 18 and 29 years old with Graves' hyperthyroidism. The CDR3 loop is CATLRDRSNSPLHF. The DNA for the CDR3 is TGTGCCACCCTCAGGGACAGGTCGAATTCACCCCTCCACTTT.